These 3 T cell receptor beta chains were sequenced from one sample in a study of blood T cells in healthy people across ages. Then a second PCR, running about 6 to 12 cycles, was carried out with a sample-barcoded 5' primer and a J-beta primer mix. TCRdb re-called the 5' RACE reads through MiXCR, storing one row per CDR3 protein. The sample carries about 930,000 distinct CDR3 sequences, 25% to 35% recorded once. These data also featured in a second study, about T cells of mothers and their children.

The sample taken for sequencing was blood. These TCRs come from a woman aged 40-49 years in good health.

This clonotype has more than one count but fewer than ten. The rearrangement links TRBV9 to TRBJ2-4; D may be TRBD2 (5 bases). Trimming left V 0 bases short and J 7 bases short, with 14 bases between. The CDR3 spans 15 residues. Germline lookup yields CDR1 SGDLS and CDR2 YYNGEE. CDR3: CASSVAPGVKNIQYF. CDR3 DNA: TGTGCCAGCAGCGTAGCTCCCGGGGTGAAGAACATTCAGTACTTC.

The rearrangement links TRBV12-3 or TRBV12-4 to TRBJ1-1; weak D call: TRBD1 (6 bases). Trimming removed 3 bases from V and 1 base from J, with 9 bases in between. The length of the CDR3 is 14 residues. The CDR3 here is CASSLGHANTEAFF. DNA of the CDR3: TGTGCCAGCAGTTTGGGACACGCGAACACTGAAGCTTTCTTT.

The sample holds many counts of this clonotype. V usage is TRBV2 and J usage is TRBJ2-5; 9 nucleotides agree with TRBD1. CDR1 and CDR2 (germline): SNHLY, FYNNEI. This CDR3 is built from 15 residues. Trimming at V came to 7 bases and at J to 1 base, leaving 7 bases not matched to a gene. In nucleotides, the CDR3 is TGTGCCAGCAAGACTGGGACAGGGCTCCAAGAGACCCAGTACTTC. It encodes CASKTGTGLQETQYF. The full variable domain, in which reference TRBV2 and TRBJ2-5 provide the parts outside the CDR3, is EPEVTQTPSHQVTQMGQEVILRCVPISNHLYFYWYRQILGQKVEFLVSFYNNEISEKSEIFDDQFSVERPDGSNFTLKIRSTKLEDSAMYFCASKTGTGLQETQYFGPGTRLLVL.